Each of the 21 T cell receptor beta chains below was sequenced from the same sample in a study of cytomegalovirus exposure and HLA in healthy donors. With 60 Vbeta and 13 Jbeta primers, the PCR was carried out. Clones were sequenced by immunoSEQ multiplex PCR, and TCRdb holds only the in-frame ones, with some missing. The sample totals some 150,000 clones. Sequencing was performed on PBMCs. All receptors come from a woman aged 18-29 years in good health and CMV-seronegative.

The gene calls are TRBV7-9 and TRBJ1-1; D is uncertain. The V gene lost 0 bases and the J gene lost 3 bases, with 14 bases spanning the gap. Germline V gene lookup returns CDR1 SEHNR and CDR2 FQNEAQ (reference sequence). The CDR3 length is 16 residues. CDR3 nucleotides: TGTGCCAGCAGCTTAGCGTCCGGGGTAGCGGACACTGAAGCTTTCTTT. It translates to CASSLASGVADTEAFF.

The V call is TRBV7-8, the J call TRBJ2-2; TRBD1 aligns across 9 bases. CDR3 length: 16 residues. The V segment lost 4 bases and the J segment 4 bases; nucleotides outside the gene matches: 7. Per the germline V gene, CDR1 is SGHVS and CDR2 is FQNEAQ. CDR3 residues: CASSSGQGRGTGELFF. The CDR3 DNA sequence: TGTGCCAGCAGCTCCGGACAGGGGAGGGGCACCGGGGAGCTGTTTTTT. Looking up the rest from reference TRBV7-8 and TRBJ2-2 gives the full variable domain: GAGVSQSPRYKVAKRGQDVALRCDPISGHVSLFWYQQALGQGPEFLTYFQNEAQLDKSGLPSDRFFAERPEGSVSTLKIQRTQQEDSAVYLCASSSGQGRGTGELFFGEGSRLTVL.

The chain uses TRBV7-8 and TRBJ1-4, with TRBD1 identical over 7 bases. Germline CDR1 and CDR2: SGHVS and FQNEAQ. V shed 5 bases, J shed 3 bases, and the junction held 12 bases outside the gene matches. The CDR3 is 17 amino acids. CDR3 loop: CASSIRDSQRANEKLFF. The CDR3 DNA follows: TGTGCCAGCAGCATACGGGACAGCCAGAGAGCTAATGAAAAACTGTTTTTT.

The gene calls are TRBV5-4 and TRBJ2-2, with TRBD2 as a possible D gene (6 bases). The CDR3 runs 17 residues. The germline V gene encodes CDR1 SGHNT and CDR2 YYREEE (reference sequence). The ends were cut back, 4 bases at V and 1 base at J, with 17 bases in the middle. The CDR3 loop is CASSQLWGGLNTGELFF. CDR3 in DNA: TGTGCCAGCAGCCAACTATGGGGAGGACTGAACACCGGGGAGCTGTTTTTT.

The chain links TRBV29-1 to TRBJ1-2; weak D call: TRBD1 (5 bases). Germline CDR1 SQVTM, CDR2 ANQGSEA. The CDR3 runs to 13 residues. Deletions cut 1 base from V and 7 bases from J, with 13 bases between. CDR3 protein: CSVEVSQGAGYTF. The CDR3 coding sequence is TGCAGCGTTGAAGTTTCGCAGGGCGCTGGCTACACCTTC.

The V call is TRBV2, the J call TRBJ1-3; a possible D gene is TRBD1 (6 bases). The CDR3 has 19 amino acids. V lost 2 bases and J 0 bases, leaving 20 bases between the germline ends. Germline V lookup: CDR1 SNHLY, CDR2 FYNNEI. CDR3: CASSEIFRDITFSGNTIYF. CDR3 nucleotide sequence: TGTGCCAGCAGTGAAATTTTCCGGGACATAACTTTCTCTGGAAACACCATATATTTT.

The CDR3 reads CAGGLDNEQFF. CDR3 sequence (DNA): TGTGCCGGGGGACTAGACAATGAGCAGTTCTTC. J is TRBJ2-1 and V is TRBV6-1; TRBD2 matches at 8 bases. CDR3 length: 11 residues. The ends lost 11 bases at V and 5 bases at J; junction bases unmatched: 2. Germline loops: CDR1 MNHNS, CDR2 SASEGT.

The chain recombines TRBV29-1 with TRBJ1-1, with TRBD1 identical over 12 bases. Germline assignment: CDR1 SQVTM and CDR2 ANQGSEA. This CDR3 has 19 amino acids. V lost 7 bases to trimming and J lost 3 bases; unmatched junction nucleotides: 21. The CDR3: CSARRGQGATKPGDTEAFF. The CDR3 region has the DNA TGCAGCGCCCGCCGGGGACAGGGGGCTACCAAACCCGGGGACACTGAAGCTTTCTTT.

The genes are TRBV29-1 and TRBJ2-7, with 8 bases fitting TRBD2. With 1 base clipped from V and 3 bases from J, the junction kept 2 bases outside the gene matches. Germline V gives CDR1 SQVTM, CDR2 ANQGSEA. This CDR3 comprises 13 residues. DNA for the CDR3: TGCAGCGTTGAAGGAGCGGGGGACTACGAGCAGTACTTC. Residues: CSVEGAGDYEQYF.

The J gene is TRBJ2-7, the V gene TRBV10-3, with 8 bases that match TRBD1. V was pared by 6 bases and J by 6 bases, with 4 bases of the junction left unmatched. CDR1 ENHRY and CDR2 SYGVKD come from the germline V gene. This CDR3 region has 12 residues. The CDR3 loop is CAIRNTGGEQYV. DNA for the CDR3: TGTGCCATCAGAAATACAGGGGGCGAGCAGTACGTC.

The CDR3 loop is CASSSGSADIQYF. Written as DNA, the CDR3 is TGTGCCAGCAGCTCGGGGAGCGCTGACATTCAGTACTTC. The gene calls are TRBV7-9 and TRBJ2-4; D perhaps matches TRBD2 (5 bases). Per the germline V gene, CDR1 is SEHNR and CDR2 is FQNEAQ (reference sequence). Trimming cost V 4 bases and J 8 bases, with 12 bases left between them. The CDR3 has 13 amino acids.

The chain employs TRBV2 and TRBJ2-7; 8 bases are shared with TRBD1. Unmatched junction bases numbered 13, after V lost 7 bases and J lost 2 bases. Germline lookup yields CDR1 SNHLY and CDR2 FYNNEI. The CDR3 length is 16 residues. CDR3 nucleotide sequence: TGTGCCAGCACGAACCTCGGAGGACAGGGCACCTACGAGCAGTACTTC. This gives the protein CASTNLGGQGTYEQYF.

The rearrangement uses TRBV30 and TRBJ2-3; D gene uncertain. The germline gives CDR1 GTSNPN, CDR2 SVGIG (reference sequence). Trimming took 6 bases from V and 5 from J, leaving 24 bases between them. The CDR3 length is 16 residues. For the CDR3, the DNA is TGTGCCTGCCCTCGTAGAGACTCCCCCTCCCGAGATACGCAGTATTTT. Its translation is CACPRRDSPSRDTQYF.

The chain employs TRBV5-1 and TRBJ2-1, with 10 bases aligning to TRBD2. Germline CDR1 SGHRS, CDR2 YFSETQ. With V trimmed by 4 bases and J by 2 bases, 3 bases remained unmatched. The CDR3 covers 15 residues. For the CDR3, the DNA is TGCGCCAGCAGCCCAGGGACTAGCGCCTACAATGAGCAGTTCTTC. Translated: CASSPGTSAYNEQFF.

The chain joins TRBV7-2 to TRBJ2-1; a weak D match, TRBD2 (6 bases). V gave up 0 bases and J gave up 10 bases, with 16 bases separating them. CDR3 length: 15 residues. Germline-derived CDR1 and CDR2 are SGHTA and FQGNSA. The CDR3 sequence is CASSLAGRSHREQFF. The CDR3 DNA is TGTGCCAGCAGCTTAGCAGGGAGGTCCCACAGGGAGCAGTTCTTC.

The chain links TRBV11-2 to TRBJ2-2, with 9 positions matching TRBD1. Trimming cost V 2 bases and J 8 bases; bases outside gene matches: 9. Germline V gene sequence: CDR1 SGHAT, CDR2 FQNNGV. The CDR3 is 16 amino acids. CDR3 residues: CASSLLQGAQTGELFF. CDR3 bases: TGTGCCAGCAGCTTATTACAGGGGGCGCAAACTGGGGAGCTGTTTTTT. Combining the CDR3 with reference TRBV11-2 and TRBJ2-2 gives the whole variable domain EAGVAQSPRYKIIEKRQSVAFWCNPISGHATLYWYQQILGQGPKLLIQFQNNGVVDDSQLPKDRFSAERLKGVDSTLKIQPAKLEDSAVYLCASSLLQGAQTGELFFGEGSRLTVL.

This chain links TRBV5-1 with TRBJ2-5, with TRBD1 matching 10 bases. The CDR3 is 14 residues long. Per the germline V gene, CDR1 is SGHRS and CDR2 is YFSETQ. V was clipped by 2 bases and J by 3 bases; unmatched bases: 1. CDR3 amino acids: CASSFGTGEETQYF. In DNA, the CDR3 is TGCGCCAGCAGCTTTGGGACAGGGGAAGAGACCCAGTACTTC.

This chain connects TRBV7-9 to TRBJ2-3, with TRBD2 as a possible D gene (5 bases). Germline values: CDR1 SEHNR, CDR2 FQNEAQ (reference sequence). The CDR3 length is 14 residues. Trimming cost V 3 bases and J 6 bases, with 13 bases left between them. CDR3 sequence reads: CASSLSTSPDTQYF. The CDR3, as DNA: TGTGCCAGCAGCTTGAGTACTAGTCCCGATACGCAGTATTTT.

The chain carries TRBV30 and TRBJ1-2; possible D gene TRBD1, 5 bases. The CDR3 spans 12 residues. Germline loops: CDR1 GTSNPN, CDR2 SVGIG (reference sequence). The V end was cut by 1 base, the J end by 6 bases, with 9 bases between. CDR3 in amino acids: CAWSDLGDGYTF. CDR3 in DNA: TGTGCCTGGAGTGATCTAGGGGATGGCTACACCTTC.

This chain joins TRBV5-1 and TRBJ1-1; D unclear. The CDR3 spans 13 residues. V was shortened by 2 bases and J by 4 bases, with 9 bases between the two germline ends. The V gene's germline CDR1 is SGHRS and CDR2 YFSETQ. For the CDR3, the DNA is TGCGCCAGCAGCTTCTTGGGCGTCACTGAAGCTTTCTTT. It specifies CASSFLGVTEAFF.

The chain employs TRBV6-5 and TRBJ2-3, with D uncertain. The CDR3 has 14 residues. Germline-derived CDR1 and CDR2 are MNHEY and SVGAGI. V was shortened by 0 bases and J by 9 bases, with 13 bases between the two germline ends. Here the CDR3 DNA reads TGTGCCAGCAGTTACTCGCCGGGTAGTCCGACGCAGTATTTT. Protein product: CASSYSPGSPTQYF.